Ten or more counts support the clone carrying this T cell receptor (beta chain). What it recognizes is unknown. This CDR3 spans 14 amino acids. CDR1 DFQATT and CDR2 SNEGSKA come from the germline V gene (reference sequence). V lost 1 base, J lost 5 bases, and 15 bases lay in between. With a J-beta primer mix and a sample-barcoded 5' primer, a second PCR ran 7 to 11 cycles. Each sample provided no less than 2.5 million CDR3-containing paired-end reads. TCRdb redid the calling of the 5' RACE reads with MiXCR, one entry per CDR3 protein. The repertoire holds under 2 million distinct CDR3 sequences, about 31% seen once, with approximately 10% in the top ten. This sample was taken from a study of blood T cells in healthy people across ages. Study observations and caveats: PBMCs that were unsorted prevented a conclusive naive versus antigen-experienced comparison.

The rearrangement links TRBV20-1 to TRBJ2-7; a weak D match, TRBD1 (7 bases). The clonotype was recovered from a woman aged 25 to 39 in good health. The sequenced sample consisted of blood. Written as DNA, the CDR3 is TGCAGTGCTAGAGCACAGACAGGGAGGAACGAGCAGTACTTC. Translated, it gives CSARAQTGRNEQYF.